Listed below are T cell receptor beta chains from one sample, sequenced in a study of blood T cell repertoires in COVID-19. TCRdb's copy holds only in-frame clones and misses some; the assay was immunoSEQ multiplex PCR. The sample holds about 260,000 clones, roughly 83% seen once. Sequencing input: peripheral blood. These receptors were collected from a man aged 55 to 70 who had recovered from COVID-19. Both conserved end residues are part of each CDR3. D genes are given only for firm matches. A row's size may be missing; if present it is once, few, many or a size class.

V	D	size	J	CDR3	DNA
TRBV5-1	TRBD1	-	TRBJ2-3	CASSLTGGMPDTQYF	TGCGCCAGCAGCCTGACAGGGGGCATGCCAGATACGCAGTATTTT
TRBV5-1	-	-	TRBJ2-6	CASSLLQGGPLSGANVLTF	TGCGCCAGCAGCTTACTGCAGGGCGGCCCCTTATCTGGGGCCAACGTCCTGACTTTC
TRBV9	TRBD2	-	TRBJ2-5	CASSGTSGEETQYF	TGTGCCAGCAGCGGGACTAGCGGGGAGGAGACCCAGTACTTC
TRBV7-2	-	-	TRBJ2-4	CASNIPEAKNIQYF	TGTGCCAGCAACATACCCGAAGCCAAAAACATTCAGTACTTC
TRBV2	-	-	TRBJ1-6	CASSGGQGISPYNSPLHF	TGTGCCAGCAGTGGTGGCCAGGGAATATCCCCCTATAATTCACCCCTCCACTTT
TRBV16	TRBD1	once	TRBJ1-2	CASSQSRTGGYTF	TGTGCCAGCAGCCAATCACGGACAGGGGGCTACACCTTC
TRBV5-1	-	-	TRBJ2-3	CASNMGHTDTQYF	TGCGCCAGCAATATGGGCCACACAGATACGCAGTATTTT
TRBV4-1	-	-	TRBJ1-3	CASSQTEAGNTIYF	TGCGCCAGCAGCCAAACAGAAGCTGGAAACACCATATATTTT
TRBV9	TRBD2	-	TRBJ2-7	CASSVGGGSSSYEQYF	TGTGCCAGCAGCGTAGGGGGGGGATCGAGCTCCTACGAGCAGTACTTC
TRBV3-1/TRBV3-2	TRBD2	-	TRBJ2-1	CASSQDRGSGTYNEQFF	TGTGCCAGCAGCCAAGATCGAGGAAGCGGGACGTACAATGAGCAGTTCTTC
TRBV20-1	TRBD1	-	TRBJ1-6	CSASAGGSYNSPLHF	TGCAGTGCTAGTGCAGGGGGCTCCTATAATTCACCCCTCCACTTT
TRBV19	TRBD1	-	TRBJ1-6	CASSLATGVGNSPLHF	TGTGCCAGTAGCCTAGCGACAGGGGTTGGGAATTCACCCCTCCACTTT
TRBV5-6	-	-	TRBJ2-3	CASSLVGVGSDTQYF	TGTGCCAGCAGCTTGGTAGGGGTAGGATCGGATACGCAGTATTTT
TRBV19	-	-	TRBJ1-1	CASSIEPGLENTEAFF	TGTGCCAGTAGTATAGAGCCAGGGTTGGAGAACACTGAAGCTTTCTTT
TRBV4-1	TRBD1	-	TRBJ1-2	CASSQVTGAGGYGYTF	TGCGCCAGCAGCCAAGTAACAGGGGCCGGTGGGTATGGCTACACCTTC
TRBV19	TRBD1	-	TRBJ2-7	CASSPWGTGSYEQYF	TGTGCCAGTAGCCCCTGGGGGACAGGGTCCTACGAGCAGTACTTC
TRBV6-6	TRBD2	-	TRBJ2-7	CASSPIAGHSYEQYF	TGTGCCAGCAGTCCAATAGCGGGGCACTCCTACGAGCAGTACTTC
TRBV19	-	-	TRBJ1-4	CASSIPGYNEKLFF	TGTGCCAGTAGTATTCCAGGATACAATGAAAAACTGTTTTTT
TRBV3-1/TRBV3-2	-	-	TRBJ2-1	CASSQDGTYYNEQFF	TGTGCCAGCAGCCAAGACGGGACTTACTACAATGAGCAGTTCTTC
TRBV28	-	-	TRBJ1-1	CASSPPGVITEAFF	TGTGCCAGCAGTCCTCCGGGAGTGATCACTGAAGCTTTCTTT
TRBV6-1	TRBD1	-	TRBJ1-5	CASSEAPAGGSNQPQHF	TGTGCCAGCAGCGAAGCCCCGGCAGGGGGTAGCAATCAGCCCCAGCATTTT
TRBV29-1	TRBD2	-	TRBJ2-3	CSVEFLAGRADTQYF	TGCAGCGTTGAGTTTCTAGCGGGGCGCGCAGATACGCAGTATTTT
TRBV25-1	-	-	TRBJ1-2	CASSQGRGGYTF	TGTGCCAGCAGCCAGGGAAGGGGGGGCTACACCTTC
TRBV28	-	-	TRBJ1-5	CASTGGVGSNQPQHF	TGTGCCAGCACCGGGGGGGTGGGTAGCAATCAGCCCCAGCATTTT
TRBV30	TRBD2	-	TRBJ2-1	CAWTHGGTSGNEQFF	TGTGCCTGGACCCATGGCGGGACTAGTGGGAATGAGCAGTTCTTC